Shown below are 28 T cell receptor beta chains from a single sample sequenced in a study of neoadjuvant anti-PD-1 for oral cavity cancer. Clones were sequenced by immunoSEQ multiplex PCR, and TCRdb holds only the in-frame ones, with some missing. The sample includes about 15,000 clones, 60% to 80% of them seen just once. The specimen was PBMCs, collected before nivolumab (anti-PD-1) treatment. The receptors originated from a person aged 40 to 85 with oral cavity squamous cell carcinoma.

This clone occurred a few times. V gene TRBV4-1 combines with J gene TRBJ1-5, with a tentative D call TRBD1 (6 bases). The CDR3 extends over 16 amino acids. V lost 1 base, J lost 7 bases, and 17 bases lay in between. Germline V lookup: CDR1 MGHRA, CDR2 YSYEKL. CDR3 coding DNA: TGCGCCAGCAGCCAAGCCTATACAGGGCTGGGGCAGCCCCAGCATTTT. It specifies CASSQAYTGLGQPQHF.

This clone was seen a handful of times. This chain links TRBV7-9 with TRBJ1-2; 10 bases are a match to TRBD1. V was clipped by 6 bases and J by 2 bases; unmatched bases: 12. CDR3 size: 17 residues. Germline lookup yields CDR1 SEHNR and CDR2 FQNEAQ (reference sequence). The chain's CDR3 is CASRDRLGTGVNYGYTF. The CDR3 bases are TGTGCCAGCAGAGACAGGCTGGGGACAGGGGTGAACTATGGCTACACCTTC. Looking up the rest from reference TRBV7-9 and TRBJ1-2 gives the full variable domain: DTGVSQNPRHKITKRGQNVTFRCDPISEHNRLYWYRQTLGQGPEFLTYFQNEAQLEKSRLLSDRFSAERPKGSFSTLEIQRTEQGDSAMYLCASRDRLGTGVNYGYTFGSGTRLTVV.

This chain uses TRBV11-3 with TRBJ2-2; TRBD1 matches 10 bases. Germline CDR1 is SGHNT and CDR2 is YENEEA. This CDR3 has 14 residues. Trimming cost V 3 bases and J 6 bases; bases outside gene matches: 1. The chain's CDR3 is CASSLGTGAGELFF. The CDR3 region has the DNA TGTGCCAGCAGCTTGGGGACAGGGGCCGGGGAGCTGTTTTTT.

This clone has more than one count but fewer than ten. The V gene is TRBV6-1, the J gene TRBJ2-5, with TRBD2 as a possible D gene (6 bases). CDR3 length equals 15 residues. Trimming removed 3 bases at V and 2 bases at J, with 13 bases between. CDR1 and CDR2 (germline): MNHNS, SASEGT. CDR3 protein: CASSDWASEQETQYF. CDR3 coding DNA: TGTGCCAGCAGTGACTGGGCTAGCGAACAAGAGACCCAGTACTTC.

J is TRBJ1-1 and V is TRBV30, with unresolved D. CDR3 length: 13 residues. The V end lost 0 bases, the J end lost 1 base, and 6 bases lay between the germline ends. Per germline, CDR1 GTSNPN and CDR2 SVGIG (reference sequence). The DNA of the CDR3 is TGTGCCTGGAGTGTACATGCGAACACTGAAGCTTTCTTT. It codes for CAWSVHANTEAFF. Complete variable domain (other parts from reference TRBV30 and TRBJ1-1): SQTIHQWPATLVQPVGSPLSLECTVEGTSNPNLYWYRQAAGRGLQLLFYSVGIGQISSEVPQNLSASRPQDRQFILSSKKLLLSDSGFYLCAWSVHANTEAFFGQGTRLTVV.

V gene TRBV10-3 combines with J gene TRBJ2-7; 9 nucleotides match TRBD1. This CDR3 contains 13 residues. Germline CDR1 and CDR2: ENHRY and SYGVKD. The V gene end was trimmed by 6 bases and the J gene end by 6 bases; junction bases not matched to a gene: 6. The CDR3 nucleotides are TGTGCCATCAGCAGTTCGGGACAGGGCGAGCAGTACTTC. This codes for CAISSSGQGEQYF.

The rearrangement uses TRBV6-5 and TRBJ2-6; tentatively, D is TRBD1 (5 bases). Germline values: CDR1 MNHEY, CDR2 SVGAGI. The V gene lost 6 bases and the J gene lost 8 bases, with 11 bases spanning the gap. This CDR3 has 13 residues. As DNA, the CDR3 is TGTGCCAGCAGAGGTCAGGGTCCCAACGTCCTGACTTTC. Amino acid sequence: CASRGQGPNVLTF.

The chain is built from TRBV20-1 and TRBJ2-5; D gene uncertain. V was pared by 5 bases and J by 2 bases, with 6 bases between. This CDR3 comprises 11 residues. Per germline, CDR1 DFQATT and CDR2 SNEGSKA (reference sequence). In nucleotides, the CDR3 is TGCAGTGCTCTCCGACAAGAGACCCAGTACTTC. Protein product: CSALRQETQYF.

V is TRBV10-1 and J is TRBJ2-2; weak D call: TRBD2 (6 bases). V was cut by 5 bases and J by 5 bases, with 9 bases left in between. The CDR3 has 13 residues. In germline, CDR1 is WNHNN, CDR2 SYGVQD (reference sequence). The CDR3 protein is CASSRGGTGELFF. CDR3 nucleotides: TGCGCCAGCAGTAGGGGAGGAACCGGGGAGCTGTTTTTT.

As to this clone: The junction and the germline gene differ at one end; a read error may be behind it. The chain joins TRBV11-2 to TRBJ1-1, with D hard to call. Germline V CDR1 and CDR2: SGHAT, FQNNGV. The CDR3 covers 13 residues. Here the CDR3 DNA reads TGTGCCAGCAGCTTAGTTCCAAGCCCTGAGGCTTTCTTT. Its translation is CASSLVPSPEAFF.

The chain has TRBV4-1 and TRBJ2-3, with unresolved D. CDR1 and CDR2 (germline): MGHRA, YSYEKL. Trimming cost V 0 bases and J 4 bases, with 8 bases left between them. The CDR3 contains 14 residues. The CDR3 region has the DNA TGCGCCAGCAGCCAAGACCAGCCGGCAGATACGCAGTATTTT. Amino acid sequence: CASSQDQPADTQYF.

The chain employs TRBV27 and TRBJ1-2; 8 bases line up with TRBD1. Germline assignment: CDR1 MNHEY and CDR2 SMNVEV (reference sequence). This CDR3 is 14 amino acids long. Unmatched junction bases numbered 8, after V lost 3 bases and J lost 8 bases. The CDR3 nucleotides are TGTGCCAGCAGTTTCCTTCGGACAGGGCTAGGCTACACCTTC. Translated, it gives CASSFLRTGLGYTF.

Here the CDR3 DNA reads TGTGCCATCAGAACTACGACACTAGACTCTGGAAACACCATATATTTT. It yields the protein CAIRTTTLDSGNTIYF. The gene calls are TRBV10-3 and TRBJ1-3; unclear D gene. Between the trimmed V and J ends, which lost 6 bases and 0 bases, there was a span of 15 bases. CDR1 is ENHRY, CDR2 SYGVKD, per germline. The CDR3 is 16 amino acids.

The genes are TRBV7-2 and TRBJ1-5; no clear D gene. Trimming removed 5 bases at V and 6 bases at J, with 11 bases between. The CDR3 is 13 amino acids. The germline gives CDR1 SGHTA, CDR2 FQGNSA. This CDR3 reads CASSPALLQPQHF. CDR3 nucleotides: TGTGCCAGCAGCCCCGCCCTGCTTCAGCCCCAGCATTTT.

The chain has TRBV5-6 and TRBJ2-2; D gene ambiguous. Germline V gene sequence: CDR1 SGHDT, CDR2 YYEEEE. V was shortened by 1 base and J by 1 base, with 8 bases between the two germline ends. The CDR3 has 15 amino acids. CDR3 DNA: TGTGCCAGCAGCTTGACTACCTTGAACACCGGGGAGCTGTTTTTT. Encoded protein: CASSLTTLNTGELFF.

The V gene is TRBV2, the J gene TRBJ2-1; 8 nucleotides line up with TRBD2. Germline loops: CDR1 SNHLY, CDR2 FYNNEI. V lost 8 bases, J lost 5 bases, and 8 bases stayed unmatched. The CDR3 contains 14 residues. CDR3 nucleotides: TGTGCCAGCGCAGCGGGGGAAACAAACAATGAGCAGTTCTTC. Its protein product is CASAAGETNNEQFF.

The V call is TRBV28, the J call TRBJ2-1; D is perhaps TRBD2 (6 bases). V was shortened by 3 bases and J by 3 bases, with 12 bases between the two germline ends. This CDR3 is 15 amino acids long. Per germline, CDR1 MDHEN and CDR2 SYDVKM. Here the CDR3 reads CASSFLAALYNEQFF. The CDR3 DNA follows: TGTGCCAGCAGTTTTTTAGCGGCCCTCTACAATGAGCAGTTCTTC.

The chain has TRBV30 and TRBJ2-3; 10 positions match TRBD2. With 2 bases clipped from V and 5 bases from J, the junction kept 13 bases outside the gene matches. There are 17 residues in the CDR3. The germline gives CDR1 GTSNPN, CDR2 SVGIG (reference sequence). The CDR3: CAWSPPYVSGGRDTQYF. The CDR3 bases are TGTGCCTGGAGTCCCCCCTACGTTAGCGGGGGGAGAGATACGCAGTATTTT.

The chain has TRBV12-2 and TRBJ1-5; the tabulated D call, TRBD1, remains unverified against the DNA. TRBV12-2 is assigned pseudogene status. The CDR3 is 17 residues long. CDR3 region: CASRLGVGRNSNQPQHF. CDR3 DNA: TGTGCAAGTCGCTTAGGTGTCGGCAGGAATAGCAATCAGCCCCAGCATTTT.

The V call is TRBV19, the J call TRBJ2-1, with D unresolved. V dropped 3 bases and J dropped 8 bases, with 5 bases sitting between them. The CDR3 has 11 residues. From germline, CDR1 is LNHDA and CDR2 SQIVND (reference sequence). The CDR3 loop is CASSIRYEQFF. CDR3 coding DNA: TGTGCCAGTAGTATTCGGTATGAGCAGTTCTTC.

The CDR3 sequence is CASSPDSYNEQFF. In DNA, the CDR3 is TGCGCCAGCAGTCCCGACAGCTACAATGAGCAGTTCTTC. The chain joins TRBV5-1 to TRBJ2-1; a weak D match, TRBD1 (5 bases). Germline lookup yields CDR1 SGHRS and CDR2 YFSETQ. This CDR3 is built from 13 residues. V lost 5 bases, J lost 3 bases, and 9 bases lay in between.

V is TRBV2 and J is TRBJ2-2; D remains unclear. CDR3 length: 12 residues. The germline gives CDR1 SNHLY, CDR2 FYNNEI. V was clipped by 8 bases and J by 2 bases, with 6 bases between them. CDR3 region: CASFINTGELFF. The CDR3 nucleotides read TGTGCCAGCTTTATTAACACCGGGGAGCTGTTTTTT.

The chain couples TRBV19 to TRBJ2-3; D perhaps matches TRBD2 (5 bases). V shed 4 bases and J shed 1 base, with 6 bases lying between them. This CDR3 is 13 amino acids long. Per germline, CDR1 LNHDA and CDR2 SQIVND (reference sequence). CDR3: CASSTGGTDTQYF. The CDR3 region has the DNA TGTGCCAGTAGTACCGGGGGCACAGATACGCAGTATTTT.

The chain joins TRBV15 to TRBJ1-1, with D tentatively TRBD1 (5 bases). Germline values: CDR1 LNHNV, CDR2 YYDKDF (reference sequence). The CDR3 spans 14 residues. V was trimmed by 1 base and J by 11 bases, leaving 17 bases between them. The CDR3 DNA reads as TGTGCCACCAGCAGAGGTTTCAGGGATGGACGGGCTTTCTTT. This translates into CATSRGFRDGRAFF.

This clone was observed a few times. V usage is TRBV27 and J usage is TRBJ1-5, with a tentative D call TRBD1 (6 bases). There are 14 residues in the CDR3. The germline V and J ends were trimmed by 6 bases and 5 bases, with 14 bases remaining between them. CDR1 MNHEY and CDR2 SMNVEV come from the germline V gene (reference sequence). The CDR3 coding sequence is TGTGCCAGCAGAGGACAGCCTGGGCATCAGCCCCAGCATTTT. Translating gives CASRGQPGHQPQHF.

The chain has TRBV28 and TRBJ1-2; 9 nucleotides match TRBD1. The V gene end was trimmed by 7 bases and the J gene end by 8 bases; junction bases not matched to a gene: 14. Germline CDR1 and CDR2: MDHEN and SYDVKM. The CDR3 contains 15 residues. CDR3 sequence: CASTRSRQGEGGYTF. Written as DNA, the CDR3 is TGTGCCAGCACCAGATCCCGACAGGGGGAGGGAGGCTACACCTTC.

This clone was counted a few times. The chain links TRBV13 to TRBJ1-1; a possible D gene is TRBD1 (5 bases). CDR1 and CDR2 (germline): PRHDT, FYEKMQ (reference sequence). V was trimmed by 3 bases and J by 1 base, leaving 15 bases between them. There are 16 residues in the CDR3. This chain's CDR3 is CASSFGFQGRNTEAFF. As DNA, the CDR3 is TGTGCCAGCAGCTTTGGATTCCAGGGACGGAACACTGAAGCTTTCTTT.

This chain joins TRBV4-1 and TRBJ1-2; weak D call: TRBD1 (6 bases). CDR1 is MGHRA, CDR2 YSYEKL, per germline. The CDR3 contains 15 residues. The ends were cut back, 1 base at V and 0 bases at J, with 9 bases in the middle. The CDR3 DNA is TGCGCCAGCAGCCAAGGGGGGGCAGCTAACTATGGCTACACCTTC. Residues: CASSQGGAANYGYTF.